One and the same sample provided the 2 T cell receptor beta chains below, sequenced in a study of T cells in Graves' hyperthyroidism and ophthalmopathy. What was amplified from RNA transcripts were TCR beta CDR3 regions. The primer set for the first-round RT-PCR of the TCR CDR3 was HTBI. One entry per CDR3 protein, called by TCRdb with MiXCR from the multiplex PCR reads. The profile shows approximately 720,000 distinct CDR3 sequences, under 20% of them singletons. The material sequenced was blood. These receptors originate from a woman aged 45-60 years with Graves' hyperthyroidism that later progressed to Graves' ophthalmopathy.

This clonotype has a count of ten or more. The chain links TRBV6-1 to TRBJ2-7; no reliable D call. Per germline, CDR1 MNHNS and CDR2 SASEGT. Trimming shortened V by 3 bases and J by 7 bases, and 7 bases separated the two germline ends. This CDR3 contains 11 residues. CDR3 nucleotide sequence: TGTGCCAGCAGTGAGGGGAATGAGCAGTACTTC. Translated, it gives CASSEGNEQYF.

V and J are TRBV12-3 or TRBV12-4 and TRBJ2-3; D is perhaps TRBD1 (6 bases). The CDR3 contains 15 residues. Trimming removed 6 bases at V and 0 bases at J, with 13 bases between. The CDR3 protein is CASSPPGHSTDTQYF. The CDR3 region has the DNA TGTGCCAGCAGCCCTCCGGGACATAGCACAGATACGCAGTATTTT.